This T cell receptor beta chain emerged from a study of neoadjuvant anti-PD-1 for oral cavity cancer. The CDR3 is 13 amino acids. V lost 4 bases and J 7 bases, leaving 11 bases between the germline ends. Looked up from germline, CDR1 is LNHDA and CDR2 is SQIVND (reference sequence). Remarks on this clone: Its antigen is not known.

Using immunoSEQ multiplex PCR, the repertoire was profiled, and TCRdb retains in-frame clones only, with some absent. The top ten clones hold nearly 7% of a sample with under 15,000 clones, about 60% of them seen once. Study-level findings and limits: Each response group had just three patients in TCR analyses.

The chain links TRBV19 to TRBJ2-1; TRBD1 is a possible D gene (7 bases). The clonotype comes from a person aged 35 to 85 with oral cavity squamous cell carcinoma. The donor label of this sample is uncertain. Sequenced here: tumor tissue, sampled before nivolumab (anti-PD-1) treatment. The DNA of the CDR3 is TGTGCCAGTAGTACGTCAGGGGGGAATGAGCAGTTCTTC. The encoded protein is CASSTSGGNEQFF.